This T cell receptor beta chain comes out of a study of CD8 T cells in Susac syndrome. Reverse transcription of about 0.5 to 1 ug RNA used random hexamers. TCRdb redid the calling of the immunoSEQ multiplex PCR reads with MiXCR, one entry per CDR3 protein. This table holds about 130,000 distinct CDR3 sequences, just under 95% found once. V lost 1 base to trimming and J lost 9 bases; unmatched junction nucleotides: 5. Germline loops: CDR1 MGHRA, CDR2 YSYEKL. The length of the CDR3 is 14 residues. Sequenced sample: CD8+ T cells from PBMCs. The TCR was taken from a human donor with Susac syndrome. The J gene is TRBJ2-1, the V gene TRBV4-1; 8 bases align to TRBD2. DNA of the CDR3: TGCGCCAGCAGCCAAGCGGGAGGGCCGGGTGAGCAGTTCTTC. It specifies CASSQAGGPGEQFF.